This T cell receptor (beta chain) derives from a study of Tregs in tolerant kidney transplant recipients. Notes on the study in general: Donor-specific Treg expansion exceeded global Treg expansion in tolerant patients, suggesting antigen drive. This study did not directly address biological reproducibility.

Sequencing used immunoSEQ multiplex PCR; TCRdb keeps in-frame clones, though not all of them. Found here are 55,000 to 80,000 clones, 98% of them singletons; the top ten hold around 0.34%. The CDR3 loop spans 15 amino acids. Trimming cost V 7 bases and J 5 bases; bases outside gene matches: 10. Germline CDR1 is LNHDA and CDR2 is SQIVND (reference sequence). A word on this clone: What it binds is not known.

The sequence came from a human donor who received a combined kidney and bone marrow transplant. V usage is TRBV19 and J usage is TRBJ1-5; the match to TRBD1 covers 8 bases. The sample consisted of Tregs from blood, taken before the transplant. The CDR3: CASKVGQGAHQPQHF. In nucleotides, the CDR3 is TGTGCCAGTAAAGTGGGGCAGGGGGCTCATCAGCCCCAGCATTTT.